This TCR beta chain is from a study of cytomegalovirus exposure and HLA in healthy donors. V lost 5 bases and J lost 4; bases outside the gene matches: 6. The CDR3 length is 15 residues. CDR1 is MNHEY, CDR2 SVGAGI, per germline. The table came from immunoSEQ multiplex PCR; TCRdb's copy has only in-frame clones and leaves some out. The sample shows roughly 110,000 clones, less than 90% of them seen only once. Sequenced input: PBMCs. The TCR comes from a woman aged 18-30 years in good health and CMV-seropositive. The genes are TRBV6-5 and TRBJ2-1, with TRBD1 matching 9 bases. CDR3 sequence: CASSRPGQGYNEQFF. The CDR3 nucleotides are TGTGCCAGCAGTAGACCGGGACAGGGTTACAATGAGCAGTTCTTC.